This section outlines one T cell receptor beta chain sequence together with its context. Generated by immunoSEQ multiplex PCR, the TCRdb table keeps only in-frame clones and is missing some. Here the sample spans under 300,000 clones, 50% to 75% being singletons. This sample was taken from a study of shared clonotypes between healthy human individuals. The CDR3 covers 13 residues. CDR1 and CDR2 from the germline V gene are SGHTA and FQGNSA. V shed 5 bases and J 6 bases; nucleotides not matched to a gene: 4. This clonotype was obtained from a man under 40 in good health. Sequencing input: memory CD4+ T cells sorted from blood. The subset is: CD45RA-negative fraction. The chain is built from TRBV7-2 and TRBJ1-2; 9 bases agree with TRBD1. CDR3 in DNA: TGTGCCAGCAGCCCGCGACAGGGGGATGGCTACACCTTC. Protein: CASSPRQGDGYTF.